This TCR beta chain was identified in a study of shared clonotypes between healthy human individuals. Whole-study results and caveats: Sampling covered blood only; tissue repertoires likely differ.

As for this clone: Its target is not known.

For every subset, genomic DNA was evenly distributed across several immunoSEQ plates. Original methodology: ImmunoSEQ junction-only sequences lacked quality scores, so their filtering differed. Assay used: immunoSEQ multiplex PCR; TCRdb lists only in-frame clones, some missing. Clone size and V and J calls were adopted from that table, with D and trimming inferred from the DNA. Of approximately 1.5 million clones in the sample, 98% are singletons; the top ten hold about 0.34%. The TCR was taken from a man younger than 45 in good health. What was sequenced was naive CD4+ T cells sorted from blood. Described subset: CD45RA+ positively selected.

The CDR3 nucleotides read TGTGCCAGCAGTTTCGACAGTAATGAAAAACTGTTTTTT. It encodes CASSFDSNEKLFF. The chain uses TRBV28 and TRBJ1-4; possibly TRBD1 for D (5 bases). Germline lookup yields CDR1 MDHEN and CDR2 SYDVKM. V was pared by 3 bases and J by 4 bases, with 6 bases between. CDR3 length: 13 residues.